The 13 T cell receptor beta chains below all came from one sample that was sequenced in a study of shared T cell receptors in the human thymus. The method was immunoSEQ multiplex PCR; TCRdb's version includes in-frame clones alone and lacks a portion of them. The data hold hundreds of thousands of clones, with around 89% observed a single time. These sequences were also reported in another study, on human thymus T cells.

The source material was thymocytes. The receptors shown here come from a boy under three years old with a congenital heart defect.

The V and J genes are TRBV9 and TRBJ2-7; a possible D gene is TRBD2 (5 bases). Germline CDR1 reads SGDLS; CDR2 reads YYNGEE. Trimming took 3 bases from V and 8 from J, leaving 12 bases between them. CDR3 length: 12 residues. The CDR3 DNA reads TGTGCCAGCAGCGCGGACTTTCGACAGCAGTACTTC. Translated: CASSADFRQQYF. Based on the CDR3 plus reference TRBV9 and TRBJ2-7, the full variable domain is DSGVTQTPKHLITATGQRVTLRCSPRSGDLSVYWYQQSLDQGLQFLIQYYNGEERAKGNILERFSAQQFPDLHSELNLSSLELGDSALYFCASSADFRQQYFGPGTRLTVT.

The J gene is TRBJ1-5, the V gene TRBV27, with a tentative D call TRBD1 (5 bases). The CDR3 contains 16 residues. Trimming shortened V by 1 base and J by 0 bases, and 10 bases separated the two germline ends. CDR1 MNHEY and CDR2 SMNVEV come from the germline V gene (reference sequence). The CDR3 DNA reads TGTGCCAGCAGTTTATGGGGGGAGGATAGCAATCAGCCCCAGCATTTT. It specifies CASSLWGEDSNQPQHF.

Only one count was recorded for this clone. The genes are TRBV6-4 and TRBJ2-1, with 11 bases that match TRBD2. CDR3 length equals 16 residues. Germline trimming cut 0 bases from V and 6 bases from J; bases unmatched to any gene: 4. In germline, CDR1 is MRHNA, CDR2 SNTAGT. CDR3 protein: CASSDSGSGRANEQFF. In DNA, the CDR3 is TGTGCCAGCAGTGACTCAGGTAGCGGGAGGGCCAATGAGCAGTTCTTC.

The rearrangement uses TRBV7-5 and TRBJ2-7; the D segment call TRBD1 is taken from the table without a DNA check. TRBV7-5 is assigned pseudogene status. The CDR3 runs 17 residues. The CDR3, as DNA: TGTGTCAGAAGCTTAGCGGAAAGGGGGACAGGGCTCTACGAGCAGTACTTC. Its protein product is CVRSLAERGTGLYEQYF.

The chain combines TRBV6-5 with TRBJ1-4; D gene unclear. The CDR3 consists of 15 residues. Trimming removed 6 bases from V and 5 bases from J, with 16 bases in between. Germline CDR1 MNHEY, CDR2 SVGAGI. The CDR3 DNA is TGTGCCAGCAGCCCCCTGAGACGGAGAAATGAAAAACTGTTTTTT. Its translation is CASSPLRRRNEKLFF.

This chain's CDR3 is CASSLSHRVFDEQYF. The CDR3 DNA is TGTGCCAGCAGCCTCAGCCACAGGGTCTTCGACGAGCAGTACTTC. This chain uses TRBV27 with TRBJ2-7, with a tentative D call TRBD1 (6 bases). Trimming cost V 6 bases and J 5 bases, with 20 bases left between them. From germline, CDR1 is MNHEY and CDR2 SMNVEV (reference sequence). CDR3 length: 15 amino acids.

The chain couples TRBV14 to TRBJ1-2; D is unclear. The germline gives CDR1 SGHDN, CDR2 FVKESK. V was pared by 0 bases and J by 8 bases, with 13 bases between. There are 14 residues in the CDR3. CDR3 in amino acids: CASSQDRVRKGYTF. The CDR3 bases are TGTGCCAGCAGCCAAGACCGGGTTAGAAAGGGCTACACCTTC.

The rearrangement joins TRBV7-2 to TRBJ1-3, with 7 bases identical to TRBD1. Germline CDR1 and CDR2: SGHTA and FQGNSA. Trimming took 2 bases from V and 4 from J; bases not matched to a gene: 11. This CDR3 has 17 residues. The CDR3 DNA follows: TGTGCCAGCAGCTTACCCCGACAGGGAGGTAGGGGAAACACCATATATTTT. This encodes CASSLPRQGGRGNTIYF.

This clone was detected only a few times. This rearrangement joins TRBV11-2 to TRBJ2-7, with D hard to call. Germline assignment: CDR1 SGHAT and CDR2 FQNNGV. Trimming removed 1 base from V and 4 bases from J, with 5 bases in between. The CDR3 contains 12 residues. For the CDR3, the DNA is TGTGCCAGCAGCTTAGTTAGTTACGAGCAGTACTTC. It codes for CASSLVSYEQYF.

The chain couples TRBV25-1 to TRBJ1-1; 7 bases are shared with TRBD1. This CDR3 contains 15 residues. Germline CDR1 MGHDK, CDR2 SYGVNS. V gave up 1 base and J gave up 5 bases; unmatched junction bases: 7. The CDR3 DNA is TGTGCCAGCAGTGAATTCAGGACAGGATGGACTGAAGCTTTCTTT. Its protein is CASSEFRTGWTEAFF.

This clone came up a few times. The chain carries TRBV4-3 and TRBJ2-7; a possible D gene is TRBD1 (7 bases). This CDR3 contains 17 residues. V lost 0 bases and J 2 bases, leaving 17 bases between the germline ends. Per the germline V gene, CDR1 is LGHNA and CDR2 is YSLEER. The CDR3 DNA sequence: TGCGCCAGCAGCCAAGATAATGGGAGGCAGGGGGCCTACGAGCAGTACTTC. Its protein is CASSQDNGRQGAYEQYF.

The chain recombines TRBV9 with TRBJ2-1; no firm D call. Trimming took off 4 bases at V and 7 bases at J, with 9 bases between the two ends. Germline V gene sequence: CDR1 SGDLS, CDR2 YYNGEE. This CDR3 is built from 12 residues. The CDR3 loop is CASSPPRNEQFF. CDR3 DNA sequence: TGTGCCAGCAGCCCTCCTCGGAATGAGCAGTTCTTC.

The chain links TRBV25-1 to TRBJ2-5; maybe TRBD1 (9 bases). With 4 bases removed from V and 5 bases from J, the gap between germline ends came to 20 bases. The CDR3 loop spans 16 amino acids. Germline-derived CDR1 and CDR2 are MGHDK and SYGVNS. The CDR3 sequence: CASSVPGQGGGETQYF. CDR3 DNA: TGTGCCAGCAGTGTCCCGGGACAGGGCGGGGGGGAGACCCAGTACTTC.